The 30 T cell receptor beta chains below were found in one sample sequenced in a study of CD8 T cells in ankylosing spondylitis. Whole-study findings and limits: The study identified a TCR beta motif of seven or eight highly homologous variants that appeared characteristic of ankylosing spondylitis blood.

TCRdb reprocessed the 5' RACE reads via MiXCR and lists one record per CDR3 protein. Among 750,000 to 850,000 distinct CDR3 sequences listed, over 9.5% were seen once. These receptors lack a known antigen. The sequencing input was blood, either unsorted or a sorted T cell fraction (not recorded which). These receptors originate from a male donor with ankylosing spondylitis.

This clonotype was detected many times. The J gene is TRBJ1-5, the V gene TRBV27; 8 positions agree with TRBD1. J was trimmed by 4 bases and V by 5 bases; bases with no gene match: 4. The CDR3 is made up of 14 amino acids. From germline, CDR1 is MNHEY and CDR2 SMNVEV (reference sequence). The CDR3 coding sequence is TGTGCCAGCAGTATAAGGACAGGGAATCAGCCCCAGCATTTT. This sequence encodes CASSIRTGNQPQHF.

This clonotype has at least ten counts. This chain uses TRBV28 with TRBJ2-1; perhaps D is TRBD1 or TRBD2 (5 bases each). CDR3 length equals 16 residues. Germline V gene lookup returns CDR1 MDHEN and CDR2 SYDVKM. V gave up 6 bases and J gave up 5 bases, with 20 bases separating them. The CDR3 sequence is CASSLGTLQWDNEQFF. The DNA for the CDR3 is TGTGCCAGCAGCCTGGGGACGCTCCAGTGGGACAATGAGCAGTTCTTC.

The CDR3 is CSAASDRDYNSPLHF. CDR3 bases: TGCAGTGCCGCCTCTGACAGGGACTATAATTCACCCCTCCACTTT. The V call is TRBV20-1, the J call TRBJ1-6, with TRBD1 matching over 7 bases. CDR3 length: 15 amino acids. The germline CDR1 and CDR2 sequences are DFQATT and SNEGSKA (reference sequence). V was clipped by 6 bases and J by 3 bases; unmatched bases: 8.

This clonotype was detected a few times. The chain has TRBV10-3 and TRBJ2-3, with 9 bases lining up with TRBD2. The CDR3 loop spans 16 amino acids. Trimming took 3 bases from V and 6 from J; bases not matched to a gene: 10. Per the germline V gene, CDR1 is ENHRY and CDR2 is SYGVKD. CDR3 in amino acids: CAISDRTSATGDTQYF. The CDR3 DNA sequence: TGTGCCATCAGTGACAGGACTAGCGCCACCGGGGATACGCAGTATTTT.

This clonotype was counted ten times or more. The gene calls are TRBV29-1 and TRBJ2-1, with D unclear. The length of the CDR3 is 13 residues. The germline CDR1 and CDR2 sequences are SQVTM and ANQGSEA. V was pared by 8 bases and J by 4 bases, with 15 bases between. CDR3 loop: CSSGIDGYNEQFF. CDR3 nucleotides: TGCAGCTCCGGAATCGACGGATACAATGAGCAGTTCTTC.

This clonotype came up a few times. The chain combines TRBV7-9 with TRBJ2-1; 8 bases are a match to TRBD1. The germline gives CDR1 SEHNR, CDR2 FQNEAQ (reference sequence). With V trimmed by 5 bases and J by 6 bases, 6 bases remained unmatched. The CDR3 length is 14 residues. The CDR3 DNA is TGTGCCAGCAGCCTAATGGACAGGGCCAATGAGCAGTTCTTC. It specifies CASSLMDRANEQFF.

J is TRBJ2-1 and V is TRBV4-1; no reliable D call. Germline CDR1 is MGHRA and CDR2 is YSYEKL. Between the trimmed V and J ends, which lost 8 bases and 0 bases, there was a span of 14 bases. CDR3 length: 15 amino acids. CDR3 DNA sequence: TGCGCCAGCCGCGGCGGAAGGAGCTCCTACAATGAGCAGTTCTTC. Amino acids: CASRGGRSSYNEQFF.

The chain recombines TRBV6-2 or TRBV6-3 with TRBJ2-1, with TRBD2 as a possible D gene (7 bases). V was cut by 7 bases and J by 2 bases, with 15 bases left in between. There are 15 residues in the CDR3. Germline loops: CDR1 MNHEY, CDR2 SVGEGT. Written as DNA, the CDR3 is TGTGCCAGCACTAACAGGGAGGGCACCTACAATGAGCAGTTCTTC. This encodes CASTNREGTYNEQFF.

As regards this clonotype: Sequence at one end of the junction differs from germline and may be a read error. The chain employs TRBV5-1 and TRBJ1-1; no reliable D call. The CDR3 consists of 13 residues. Looked up from germline, CDR1 is SGHRS and CDR2 is YFSETQ. In DNA, the CDR3 is TGCGCCAGCACCTTGGTGGCGAACACTGAAGCTTTCTTT. Protein sequence: CASTLVANTEAFF. Looking up the rest from reference TRBV5-1 and TRBJ1-1 gives the full variable domain: KAGVTQTPRYLIKTRGQQVTLSCSPISGHRSVSWYQQTPGQGLQFLFEYFSETQRNKGNFPGRFSGRQFSNSRSEMNVSTLELGDSALYLCASTLVANTEAFFGQGTRLTVV.

This clonotype has more than one count but fewer than ten. J is TRBJ1-1 and V is TRBV18; D not resolved. The length of the CDR3 is 13 residues. Trimming removed 1 base from V and 1 base from J, with 4 bases in between. Germline CDR1 and CDR2: KGHSH and LQKENI. CDR3: CASSPQQNTEAFF. The CDR3 DNA reads TGTGCCAGCTCACCACAACAGAACACTGAAGCTTTCTTT.

This sequence joins TRBV18 and TRBJ2-7; 7 bases line up with TRBD2. The CDR3 has 14 amino acids. After removal of 3 bases from V and 4 bases from J, the junction contained 6 bases not matched to a gene. Germline CDR1 and CDR2: KGHSH and LQKENI. The CDR3: CASSPNQRGYEQYF. CDR3 DNA sequence: TGTGCCAGCTCACCCAACCAGCGGGGTTACGAGCAGTACTTC.

V is TRBV6-1 and J is TRBJ2-7; 8 nucleotides match TRBD1. V shed 6 bases, J shed 2 bases, and the junction held 9 bases outside the gene matches. The CDR3 totals 15 residues. CDR1 is MNHNS and CDR2 is SASEGT in the germline V gene. CDR3 nucleotides: TGTGCCAGCAGACGCGGACAGGGCGGTCCCTACGAGCAGTACTTC. Amino acids: CASRRGQGGPYEQYF.

The chain couples TRBV4-3 to TRBJ2-1; D call uncertain. V shed 0 bases and J shed 10 bases, with 13 bases lying between them. Germline loops: CDR1 LGHNA, CDR2 YSLEER. The CDR3 loop spans 14 amino acids. CDR3 protein: CASSQDLASAEQFF. The CDR3 coding sequence is TGCGCCAGCAGCCAAGATTTGGCCTCGGCCGAGCAGTTCTTC.

As DNA, the CDR3 is TGTGCCAGCAGTTATCCCGGACAGCACTATGGCTACACCTTC. Amino acid sequence: CASSYPGQHYGYTF. The chain couples TRBV6-5 to TRBJ1-2; tentatively, D is TRBD1 (6 bases). The CDR3 is made up of 14 amino acids. Germline V gene sequence: CDR1 MNHEY, CDR2 SVGAGI. V dropped 3 bases and J dropped 3 bases, with 11 bases sitting between them.

This chain joins TRBV7-2 and TRBJ1-3; possibly TRBD1 for D (5 bases). The CDR3 has 16 residues. V was trimmed by 8 bases and J by 2 bases, leaving 19 bases between them. The germline V gene encodes CDR1 SGHTA and CDR2 FQGNSA. This CDR3 reads CASCSQLGVAGNTIYF. The CDR3 nucleotides read TGTGCCAGCTGCTCCCAATTGGGGGTAGCTGGAAACACCATATATTTT. Drawing the rest from reference TRBV7-2 and TRBJ1-3, the complete variable domain is GAGVSQSPSNKVTEKGKDVELRCDPISGHTALYWYRQSLGQGLEFLIYFQGNSAPDKSGLPSDRFSAERTGGSVSTLTIQRTQQEDSAVYLCASCSQLGVAGNTIYFGEGSWLTVV.

As concerns this clonotype: At one of its ends the junction is not consistent with the germline gene, which may arise from a read error. The chain combines TRBV3-1 with TRBJ1-2; D unresolved. The CDR3 is 15 amino acids. Germline V lookup: CDR1 LGHDT, CDR2 YNNKEL (reference sequence). In DNA form, the CDR3 reads TGTGCCACCAGCCAAGGTTGGCAGACTAACTATGGCTACACCTTC. The encoded protein is CATSQGWQTNYGYTF.

The CDR3 loop reads CASSQDREAYNEQFF. CDR3 in DNA: TGTGCCAGCAGCCAGGACAGGGAGGCCTACAATGAGCAGTTCTTC. The chain is built from TRBV11-3 and TRBJ2-1, with 8 bases matching TRBD1. V dropped 5 bases and J dropped 2; count of bases not matched to a gene: 5. The CDR3 length is 15 residues. Looked up from germline, CDR1 is SGHNT and CDR2 is YENEEA.

This clonotype was detected only a few times. This chain uses TRBV20-1 with TRBJ2-7; D possibly corresponds to TRBD2 (6 bases). CDR3 length: 15 amino acids. CDR1 DFQATT and CDR2 SNEGSKA come from the germline V gene (reference sequence). Trimming stripped 1 base from V and 1 base from J, with 14 bases between. The CDR3 protein is CSARVMRDFSYEQYF. The CDR3 bases are TGCAGTGCTAGAGTTATGCGGGACTTTTCCTACGAGCAGTACTTC.

There are many counts of this clonotype. The rearrangement uses TRBV6-2 or TRBV6-3 and TRBJ2-1, with D perhaps TRBD1 or TRBD2 (6 bases each). The germline V gene has CDR1 MNHEY and CDR2 SVGEGT. Between the trimmed V and J ends, which lost 2 bases and 6 bases, there was a span of 20 bases. There are 17 residues in the CDR3. The CDR3 sequence: CASSYVPVTSRGNEQFF. For the CDR3, the DNA is TGTGCCAGCAGTTACGTTCCCGTTACTAGCAGGGGCAATGAGCAGTTCTTC.

The table lists this clonotype with many counts. CDR3 in amino acids: CASSLVGRTDGGQETQYF. CDR3 bases: TGTGCCAGCAGCTTAGTGGGCAGGACCGACGGCGGCCAAGAGACCCAGTACTTC. J is TRBJ2-5 and V is TRBV11-2, with unresolved D. The CDR3 length is 18 residues. Trimming removed 1 base at V and 1 base at J, with 19 bases between. Germline values: CDR1 SGHAT, CDR2 FQNNGV. The full variable domain, completed using reference TRBV11-2 and TRBJ2-5, is EAGVAQSPRYKIIEKRQSVAFWCNPISGHATLYWYQQILGQGPKLLIQFQNNGVVDDSQLPKDRFSAERLKGVDSTLKIQPAKLEDSAVYLCASSLVGRTDGGQETQYFGPGTRLLVL.

The rearrangement uses TRBV20-1 and TRBJ2-1; 10 bases fit TRBD2. This CDR3 is built from 14 residues. Germline lookup yields CDR1 DFQATT and CDR2 SNEGSKA (reference sequence). Trimming at V came to 6 bases and at J to 6 bases, leaving 8 bases not matched to a gene. The CDR3 region is CSAYTLAGVNEQFF. DNA of the CDR3: TGCAGTGCGTACACCCTAGCGGGAGTCAATGAGCAGTTCTTC.

This clonotype was recorded a few times. V gene TRBV6-5 combines with J gene TRBJ2-5; D not resolved. CDR1 is MNHEY, CDR2 SVGAGI, per germline. The CDR3 extends over 15 amino acids. V dropped 0 bases and J dropped 1 base, with 9 bases sitting between them. CDR3 protein: CASSYSWRSQETQYF. The CDR3 DNA sequence: TGTGCCAGCAGTTACTCCTGGAGATCCCAAGAGACCCAGTACTTC.

The chain joins TRBV25-1 to TRBJ1-2; D call uncertain. Trimming removed 4 bases from V and 8 bases from J, with 11 bases in between. Germline V lookup: CDR1 MGHDK, CDR2 SYGVNS. The CDR3 is 12 residues long. The CDR3 DNA is TGTGCCAGCAGTGTGGGGAGGAGGGGCTACACCTTC. This encodes CASSVGRRGYTF.

This clonotype has a handful of counts. The rearrangement uses TRBV4-3 and TRBJ1-2, with TRBD1 as a possible D gene (6 bases). Per the germline V gene, CDR1 is LGHNA and CDR2 is YSLEER. This CDR3 is 14 amino acids long. V was shortened by 0 bases and J by 5 bases, with 10 bases between the two germline ends. The CDR3 reads CASSQDQGFYGYTF. The CDR3 nucleotides are TGCGCCAGCAGCCAAGACCAGGGGTTTTATGGCTACACCTTC.

This clonotype was recorded at least ten times. V is TRBV29-1 and J is TRBJ2-4, with 9 bases matching TRBD1. Looked up from germline, CDR1 is SQVTM and CDR2 is ANQGSEA. Trimming at V came to 7 bases and at J to 1 base, leaving 2 bases not matched to a gene. CDR3 length: 13 amino acids. The CDR3 reads CSGQGVAKNIQYF. The CDR3 DNA sequence: TGCAGCGGACAGGGGGTGGCCAAAAACATTCAGTACTTC. Full variable domain (outside the CDR3, taken from reference TRBV29-1 and TRBJ2-4): SAVISQKPSRDICQRGTSLTIQCQVDSQVTMMFWYRQQPGQSLTLIATANQGSEATYESGFVIDKFPISRPNLTFSTLTVSNMSPEDSSIYLCSGQGVAKNIQYFGAGTRLSVL.

The rearrangement uses TRBV5-6 and TRBJ2-2; D remains ambiguous. The CDR3 spans 13 residues. CDR1 is SGHDT and CDR2 is YYEEEE in the germline V gene. Trimming took 0 bases from V and 7 from J, leaving 7 bases between them. As DNA, the CDR3 is TGTGCCAGCAGCTTGGTTCTAATCGGGGAGCTGTTTTTT. This codes for CASSLVLIGELFF.

This clonotype was seen more than once but under ten times. V and J are TRBV12-3 or TRBV12-4 and TRBJ1-6; possibly TRBD1 for D (5 bases). V was trimmed by 7 bases and J by 5 bases, leaving 9 bases between them. The CDR3 totals 13 residues. This CDR3 reads CASTQGDNSPLHF. CDR3 nucleotide sequence: TGTGCCAGCACGCAGGGAGATAATTCACCCCTCCACTTT.

This clonotype came up a few times. CDR3 amino acids: CASSRQVPWDEQYF. The CDR3 nucleotides read TGTGCCAGCAGCCGACAGGTACCCTGGGACGAGCAGTACTTC. The chain recombines TRBV6-1 with TRBJ2-7; possible D gene TRBD1, 6 bases. This CDR3 region has 14 residues. Trimming stripped 6 bases from V and 5 bases from J, with 17 bases between. The germline CDR1 and CDR2 sequences are MNHNS and SASEGT.

In this sample, this clonotype turned up many times. V and J are TRBV6-5 and TRBJ2-5, with D perhaps TRBD2 (6 bases). The germline CDR1 and CDR2 sequences are MNHEY and SVGAGI. The V end was cut by 5 bases, the J end by 5 bases, with 9 bases between. This CDR3 is built from 12 residues. CDR3 protein: CASSRGWETQYF. Written as DNA, the CDR3 is TGTGCCAGCAGTCGGGGGTGGGAGACCCAGTACTTC.

In this sample, this clonotype turned up a few times. V gene TRBV5-1 combines with J gene TRBJ2-7; TRBD1 matches 7 bases. Germline assignment: CDR1 SGHRS and CDR2 YFSETQ. The ends lost 4 bases at V and 2 bases at J; junction bases unmatched: 6. The CDR3 sequence is 14 residues long. The CDR3 DNA follows: TGCGCCAGCAGCAGGGACAGCGGCCCCTACGAGCAGTACTTC. Amino acids: CASSRDSGPYEQYF.